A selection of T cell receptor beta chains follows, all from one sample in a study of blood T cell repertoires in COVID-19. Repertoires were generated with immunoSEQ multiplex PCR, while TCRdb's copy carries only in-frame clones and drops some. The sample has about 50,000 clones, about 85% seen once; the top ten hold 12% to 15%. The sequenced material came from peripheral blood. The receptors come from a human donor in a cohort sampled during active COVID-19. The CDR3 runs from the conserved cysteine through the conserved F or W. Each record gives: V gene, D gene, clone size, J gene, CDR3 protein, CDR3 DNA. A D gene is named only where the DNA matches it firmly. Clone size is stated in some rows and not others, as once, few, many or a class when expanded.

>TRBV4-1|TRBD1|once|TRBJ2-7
CASSQIGRDRVIKQYF
TGCGCCAGCAGCCAAATAGGGCGGGACAGGGTTATAAAGCAGTACTTC
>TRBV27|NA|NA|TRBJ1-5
CASSPHRYNQPQHF
TGTGCCAGCAGTCCTCACAGGTACAATCAGCCCCAGCATTTT
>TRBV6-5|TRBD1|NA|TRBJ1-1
CASRDRDTEAFF
TGTGCCAGCAGGGACAGGGACACTGAAGCTTTCTTT
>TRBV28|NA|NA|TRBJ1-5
CASSWVTQGPGNQPQHF
TGTGCCAGCAGTTGGGTAACTCAGGGCCCGGGCAATCAGCCCCAGCATTTT
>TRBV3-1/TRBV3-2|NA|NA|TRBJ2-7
CASSQEFNRAYEQYF
TGTGCCAGCAGCCAAGAGTTTAACAGGGCCTACGAGCAGTACTTC
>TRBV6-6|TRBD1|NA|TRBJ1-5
CASSEGQGRNQPQHF
TGTGCCAGCAGCGAGGGACAGGGACGTAATCAGCCCCAGCATTTT
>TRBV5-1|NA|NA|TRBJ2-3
CASSILTGGTDTQYF
TGCGCCAGCAGCATCCTCACAGGTGGCACAGATACGCAGTATTTT
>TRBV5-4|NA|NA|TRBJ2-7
CASSLDITRAYEQYF
TGTGCCAGCAGCTTGGATATTACTAGGGCCTACGAGCAGTACTTC
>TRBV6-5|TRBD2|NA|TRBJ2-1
CASRLGLLYNEQFF
TGTGCCAGCAGACTGGGACTACTTTACAATGAGCAGTTCTTC
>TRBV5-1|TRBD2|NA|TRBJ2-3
CASIGAGVADTQYF
TGCGCCAGCATCGGAGCGGGGGTGGCAGATACGCAGTATTTT
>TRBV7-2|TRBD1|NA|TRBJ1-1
CASSARTGANTEAFF
TGTGCCAGCAGCGCTCGGACAGGGGCGAACACTGAAGCTTTCTTT
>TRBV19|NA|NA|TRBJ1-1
CASSVGSGVSEAFF
TGTGCCAGTAGTGTCGGGAGTGGGGTCAGTGAAGCTTTCTTT
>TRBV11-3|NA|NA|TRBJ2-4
CASSLLWPHLAKNIQYF
TGTGCCAGCAGCTTACTTTGGCCCCATCTAGCCAAAAACATTCAGTACTTC
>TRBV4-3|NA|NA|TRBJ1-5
CASSQDARNNQPQHF
TGCGCCAGCAGCCAAGATGCGAGAAATAATCAGCCCCAGCATTTT
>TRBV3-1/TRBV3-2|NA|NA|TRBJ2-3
CASSSVTDTQYF
TGTGCCAGCAGCTCTGTCACAGATACGCAGTATTTT
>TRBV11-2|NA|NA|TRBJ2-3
CASSLEGAVTDTQYF
TGTGCCAGCAGCTTAGAGGGGGCGGTGACAGATACGCAGTATTTT
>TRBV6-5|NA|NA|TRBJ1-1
CASSYSAEGTEAFF
TGTGCCAGCAGTTACTCGGCCGAGGGCACTGAAGCTTTCTTT
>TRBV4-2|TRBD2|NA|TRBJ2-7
CASSQVGPAGGPYEQYF
TGTGCCAGCAGCCAAGTGGGGCCAGCGGGGGGGCCATACGAGCAGTACTTC
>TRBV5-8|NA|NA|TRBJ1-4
CASSRGMGGVREKLFF
TGTGCCAGCAGCCGAGGCATGGGGGGAGTACGTGAAAAACTGTTTTTT
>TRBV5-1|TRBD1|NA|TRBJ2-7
CASSWGTGGFYEQYF
TGCGCCAGCAGCTGGGGGACAGGGGGCTTTTACGAGCAGTACTTC
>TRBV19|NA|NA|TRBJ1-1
CASSPPGWTEAFF
TGTGCCAGTAGTCCCCCAGGGTGGACTGAAGCTTTCTTT
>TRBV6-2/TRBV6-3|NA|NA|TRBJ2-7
CASSYERYEQYF
TGTGCCAGCAGTTACGAGCGATACGAGCAGTACTTC
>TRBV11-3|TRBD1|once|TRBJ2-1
CASSWGGQGGNEQFF
TGTGCCAGCAGCTGGGGGGGACAGGGTGGGAATGAGCAGTTCTTC
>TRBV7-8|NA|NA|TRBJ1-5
CASSLSGVAGQPQHF
TGTGCCAGCAGCTTATCAGGGGTTGCGGGTCAGCCCCAGCATTTT
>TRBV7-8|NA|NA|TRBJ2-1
CASSPRLGGTNEQFF
TGTGCCAGCAGCCCTCGCTTGGGAGGAACTAATGAGCAGTTCTTC
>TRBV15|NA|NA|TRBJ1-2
CATGGLRFGYTF
TGTGCCACCGGGGGCCTCCGGTTTGGCTACACCTTC
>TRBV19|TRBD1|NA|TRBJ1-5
CASLQQGSGQPQHF
TGTGCCAGTCTGCAACAGGGGTCGGGTCAGCCCCAGCATTTT
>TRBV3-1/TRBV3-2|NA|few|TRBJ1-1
CASSAYRTHTEAFF
TGTGCCAGCAGCGCCTACAGGACCCACACTGAAGCTTTCTTT
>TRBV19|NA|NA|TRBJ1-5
CASSPNQGWQPQHF
TGTGCCAGTAGCCCTAACCAGGGGTGGCAGCCCCAGCATTTT
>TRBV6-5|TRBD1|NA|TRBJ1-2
CASSYRQGRYGYTF
TGTGCCAGCAGTTACCGACAGGGGAGATATGGCTACACCTTC
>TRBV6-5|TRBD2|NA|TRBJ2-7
CASSYSGTSVLYEQYF
TGTGCCAGCAGTTACTCTGGGACTAGCGTCCTCTACGAGCAGTACTTC
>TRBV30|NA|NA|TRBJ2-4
CAWSIREPGQRGKNIQYF
TGTGCCTGGAGTATTAGGGAACCGGGACAAAGAGGGAAAAACATTCAGTACTTC
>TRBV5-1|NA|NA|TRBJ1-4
CASSFGGSNEKLFF
TGCGCCAGCAGCTTCGGGGGATCTAATGAAAAACTGTTTTTT
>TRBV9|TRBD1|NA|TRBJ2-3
CASSVVGQGRDTQYF
TGTGCCAGCAGCGTAGTCGGACAGGGGAGAGATACGCAGTATTTT
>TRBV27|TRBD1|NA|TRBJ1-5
CASSPGQGNYQPQHF
TGTGCCAGCAGCCCCGGACAGGGGAATTATCAGCCCCAGCATTTT
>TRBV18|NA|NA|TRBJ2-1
CASSPPAREGNEQFF
TGTGCCAGCTCACCACCGGCTCGAGAGGGAAATGAGCAGTTCTTC
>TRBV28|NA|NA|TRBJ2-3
CASGWAGGTDTQYF
TGTGCCAGTGGCTGGGCGGGTGGGACAGATACGCAGTATTTT
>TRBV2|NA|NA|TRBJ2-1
CASSDHTGVHNEQFF
TGTGCCAGCAGTGACCACACGGGAGTCCACAATGAGCAGTTCTTC
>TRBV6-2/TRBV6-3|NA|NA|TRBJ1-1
CASSYDQGFGAFF
TGTGCCAGCAGTTACGACCAGGGGTTCGGGGCTTTCTTT
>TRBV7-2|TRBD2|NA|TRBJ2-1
CASKGTSAGNEQFF
TGTGCCAGCAAGGGGACTAGCGCAGGCAATGAGCAGTTCTTC